Listed here are 16 T cell receptor beta chains from one sample, sequenced in a study of blood T cell repertoires in COVID-19. TCRdb's copy holds only in-frame clones and misses some; the assay was immunoSEQ multiplex PCR. This table holds 150,000 to 200,000 clones, roughly 77% found once. Sequencing used PBMCs or T cells enriched from blood (not recorded which). The receptors derive from a woman aged 45-65 years with acute COVID-19.

The sample holds a few counts of this clone. J is TRBJ2-7 and V is TRBV28; D is perhaps TRBD2 (6 bases). The V end was cut by 4 bases, the J end by 3 bases, with 13 bases between. Germline V CDR1 and CDR2: MDHEN, SYDVKM. This CDR3 has 14 amino acids. CDR3: CASSSGAGNYEQYV. Here the CDR3 DNA reads TGTGCCAGCAGTTCCGGGGCGGGGAACTACGAGCAGTACGTC.

This rearrangement joins TRBV5-1 to TRBJ1-6; 9 positions match TRBD1. Germline V gene lookup returns CDR1 SGHRS and CDR2 YFSETQ. The CDR3 is 15 residues long. J was trimmed by 8 bases and V by 3 bases; bases with no gene match: 6. For the CDR3, the DNA is TGCGCCAGCAGCTGGACAGGGGACCAGGATTCACCCCTCCACTTT. It yields the protein CASSWTGDQDSPLHF.

The chain employs TRBV6-1 and TRBJ1-6; possible D gene TRBD1, 5 bases. Trimming took off 3 bases at V and 7 bases at J, with 16 bases between the two ends. The CDR3 has 16 amino acids. CDR1 MNHNS and CDR2 SASEGT come from the germline V gene. The CDR3 sequence: CASSDWDRGGNSPLHF. The CDR3 DNA reads as TGTGCCAGCAGTGACTGGGACCGGGGGGGAAATTCACCCCTCCACTTT.

The J gene is TRBJ1-5, the V gene TRBV6-5; D may be TRBD1 (5 bases). V lost 10 bases, J lost 3 bases, and 16 bases lay in between. The CDR3 length is 14 residues. The germline V gene has CDR1 MNHEY and CDR2 SVGAGI. CDR3 DNA sequence: TGTGCCACCGGGACTGGAAACTACAATCAGCCCCAGCATTTT. Its translation: CATGTGNYNQPQHF.

The V call is TRBV24-1, the J call TRBJ1-2; D not resolved. V was cut by 5 bases and J by 3 bases, with 9 bases left in between. CDR3 size: 13 residues. CDR1 and CDR2 (germline): KGHDR, SFDVKD. CDR3 sequence: CATSANRDYGYTF. CDR3 sequence (DNA): TGTGCCACCAGTGCGAACCGAGACTATGGCTACACCTTC.

The chain links TRBV3-1 (or the pseudogene TRBV3-2) to TRBJ1-2, with unresolved D. The CDR3 runs to 17 residues. CDR1 is LGHDT, CDR2 YNNKEL, per germline (reference sequence). V lost 0 bases and J lost 6, with 20 bases in between. For the CDR3, the DNA is TGTGCCAGCAGCCAAGAGTTATATGGCGGAGAGGTGCATGGCTACACCTTC. Amino acids: CASSQELYGGEVHGYTF.

The V call is TRBV28, the J call TRBJ1-6; D gene ambiguous. The germline V gene has CDR1 MDHEN and CDR2 SYDVKM. With 2 bases removed from V and 10 bases from J, the gap between germline ends came to 12 bases. This CDR3 region has 14 residues. The CDR3 loop reads CASSLPQRRSPLHF. The CDR3 nucleotides are TGTGCCAGCAGTTTACCCCAGCGGCGGTCACCCCTCCACTTT.

The chain recombines TRBV5-1 with TRBJ2-3, with D possibly being TRBD1 (5 bases). The V gene lost 4 bases and the J gene lost 6 bases, with 18 bases spanning the gap. The CDR3 runs to 15 residues. The germline CDR1 and CDR2 sequences are SGHRS and YFSETQ. The CDR3 region is CASSRMSGLGDTQYF. The CDR3 DNA reads TGCGCCAGCAGCAGGATGTCAGGGTTGGGGGATACGCAGTATTTT. The full variable domain, in which reference TRBV5-1 and TRBJ2-3 provide the parts outside the CDR3, is KAGVTQTPRYLIKTRGQQVTLSCSPISGHRSVSWYQQTPGQGLQFLFEYFSETQRNKGNFPGRFSGRQFSNSRSEMNVSTLELGDSALYLCASSRMSGLGDTQYFGPGTRLTVL.

V and J are TRBV29-1 and TRBJ2-2; D ambiguous. V lost 7 bases and J 1 base, leaving 7 bases between the germline ends. This CDR3 has 12 amino acids. CDR1 SQVTM and CDR2 ANQGSEA come from the germline V gene. CDR3 in DNA: TGCAGCGGGCAGGAGAACACCGGGGAGCTGTTTTTT. Its protein is CSGQENTGELFF.

This clone was observed a few times. The rearrangement joins TRBV20-1 to TRBJ1-6; D is unresolved. The CDR3 loop spans 11 amino acids. Looked up from germline, CDR1 is DFQATT and CDR2 is SNEGSKA (reference sequence). V was shortened by 0 bases and J by 11 bases, with 5 bases between the two germline ends. The CDR3 bases are TGCAGTGCTAGAGAGGGAGCACCCCTCCACTTT. Translating gives CSAREGAPLHF.

The gene calls are TRBV29-1 and TRBJ1-2; 7 nucleotides agree with TRBD1. CDR3 length: 12 amino acids. The J segment lost 5 bases and the V segment lost 7 bases, leaving 7 bases of the junction unmatched. CDR1 SQVTM and CDR2 ANQGSEA come from the germline V gene. CDR3: CSGAQGPYGYTF. CDR3 nucleotides: TGCAGCGGAGCACAGGGGCCATATGGCTACACCTTC.

The chain joins TRBV18 to TRBJ1-5, with 7 nucleotides matching TRBD1. J lost 0 bases, V lost 1 base, and 9 bases had no gene match. CDR3 length: 18 residues. Germline-derived CDR1 and CDR2 are KGHSH and LQKENI. The CDR3 here is CASSPLGGDMYSNQPQHF. The CDR3 bases are TGTGCCAGCTCACCACTAGGGGGCGATATGTATAGCAATCAGCCCCAGCATTTT.

The rearrangement uses TRBV5-1 and TRBJ1-3; D perhaps matches TRBD1 (6 bases). CDR1 SGHRS and CDR2 YFSETQ come from the germline V gene. With 4 bases removed from V and 2 bases from J, the gap between germline ends came to 13 bases. CDR3 length: 15 residues. This CDR3 is CASSPSTGTGNTIYF. The CDR3 region has the DNA TGCGCCAGCAGCCCGTCAACAGGGACTGGAAACACCATATATTTT.

V usage is TRBV28 and J usage is TRBJ1-6, with 7 bases lining up with TRBD1. CDR3 length: 15 amino acids. In germline, CDR1 is MDHEN, CDR2 SYDVKM. Trimming removed 4 bases from V and 5 bases from J; junction bases left unmatched: 5. In nucleotides, the CDR3 is TGTGCCAGCAGTTCTCCCGGGACAGATAATTCACCCCTCCACTTT. It encodes CASSSPGTDNSPLHF.

The V gene is TRBV5-4, the J gene TRBJ2-1; the D is unclear. The V gene lost 2 bases and the J gene lost 0 bases, with 9 bases spanning the gap. This CDR3 region has 15 residues. CDR1 and CDR2 from the germline V gene are SGHNT and YYREEE (reference sequence). CDR3: CASSFPRGSYNEQFF. The CDR3 nucleotides are TGTGCCAGCAGCTTCCCTCGAGGCTCCTACAATGAGCAGTTCTTC.

This clone was observed a few times. The V call is TRBV12-5, the J call TRBJ1-1, with D maybe TRBD1 (5 bases). CDR1 and CDR2 (germline): LGHNT, FRNRAP. Deletions cut 2 bases from V and 4 bases from J, with 8 bases between. The CDR3 is made up of 13 amino acids. In nucleotides, the CDR3 is TGTGCTAGTGGTTTGTCGGGGGGCACTGAAGCTTTCTTT. Encoded protein: CASGLSGGTEAFF.